This T cell receptor beta chain was sequenced for a study of blood T cell repertoires in COVID-19 (dated by TCRdb to 2019 to 2021). In the study overall: Collaborator samples came from the United States, Italy and Spain and covered acute and convalescent phases of COVID-19. The material from the prospective study consisted of cDNA or gDNA derived from T cells, B-cell-depleted T cells, or PBMCs. Deeply sampled blood TCRbeta repertoires from subjects exposed to, actively infected with, or recovered from COVID-19 were included in the dataset. The repertoires were released in a freely available public database meant as a resource for research on the immune response to SARS-CoV-2. The samples were drawn from two sources: the first 160 participants of the ongoing ImmuneRACE study, and fewer than 1,500 subjects contributed by 6 global collaborators. The sample metadata nearly always contained a de-identified subject ID, COVID-19 status, age in years and sex. Where available, HLA class I and class II types were taken from metadata supplied by the sample provider and were not determined by assay-based typing.

This clone was counted a few times. Which antigen it targets is not known. There are no base qualities to consult, and no much larger clone falls within one base. The research as a whole found: The quantity of clinical and demographic metadata differed by source and by participant and was supplied without curation.

TCRbeta CDR3 regions were amplified from genomic DNA by means of the immunoSEQ Assay, a bias-controlled multiplex PCR. In the paper's pipeline: The number of nucleated cells in each sample was estimated by amplification of reference gene primers within the assay. Sequence reads were collapsed and filtered to measure the absolute abundance of every unique TCRbeta CDR3 rearrangement. For each sample, productive Simpson clonality was calculated as the square root of Simpson's diversity index over productive rearrangements. What TCRdb holds here is the immuneACCESS table cut down to in-frame rearrangements. Part of the clones is not present; checked against another copy, under half of the missing clones reflect an unresolved V gene, and the others are unexplained. V, J and clone size are those of that table, while D and trimming were read from the DNA. Counted in this sample were about 340,000 clones; around four fifths of them appeared once. The ten top clones hold 2.5% to 3.5% of the sample.

Between the V and J ends, shortened by 5 bases and 4 bases respectively, the junction contains 15 bases. Inclusive of the bounding cysteine and phenylalanine, the CDR3 is 15 residues long. The read is trimmed to its CDR3 DNA, 45 bases read in frame from base 1. CDR1 and CDR2, looked up from the germline V gene, are MNHEY and SVGAGI. Each collaborating institution followed its own protocols to collect whole blood in K2EDTA tubes. Collaborator samples were shipped for TCRbeta analysis as frozen whole blood, isolated PBMCs, or DNA extracted from either sample type. The origin of this receptor is a man younger than 45 with active or convalescent COVID-19. Recombination joined TRBV6-5 with TRBJ1-5, with TRBD1 as a weak D call on 6 bases. The sequenced sample was peripheral blood. CDR3 region: CASSRLRGGNQPQHF. The sequenced DNA is TGTGCCAGCAGTCGGCTGAGGGGGGGAAATCAGCCCCAGCATTTT.